Listed here is a single T cell receptor beta chain. At one end, the junction sequence differs from germline, possibly due to a read error. These data are taken from a study of T cell responses to AZD1222 COVID-19 vaccine. The data were produced by immunoSEQ multiplex PCR, yet TCRdb's version contains in-frame clones alone and is incomplete. Of about 66,000 clones in the sample, roughly 87% are singletons; the top ten hold 15% to 20%. CDR3 length: 13 residues. Sequences were derived from peripheral blood, sampled on day 0 of AZD1222 vaccination. This chain links TRBV12-3 or TRBV12-4 with TRBJ2-3; perhaps TRBD2 as D (6 bases). This sequence was found in an adult in good health. CDR3 sequence reads: CASSLGGLDRQYF. The CDR3 nucleotides are TGTGCCAGCAGTTTAGGGGGACTGGATAGGCAGTATTTT.